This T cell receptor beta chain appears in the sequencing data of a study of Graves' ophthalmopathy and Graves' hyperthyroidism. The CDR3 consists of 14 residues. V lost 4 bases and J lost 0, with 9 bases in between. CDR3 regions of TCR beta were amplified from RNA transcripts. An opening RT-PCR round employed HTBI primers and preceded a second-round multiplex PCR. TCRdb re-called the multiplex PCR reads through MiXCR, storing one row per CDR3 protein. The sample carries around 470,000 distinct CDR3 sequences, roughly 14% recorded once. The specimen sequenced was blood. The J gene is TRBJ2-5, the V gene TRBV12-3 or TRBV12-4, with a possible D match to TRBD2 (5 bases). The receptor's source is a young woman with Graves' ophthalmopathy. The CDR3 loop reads CASSYWRDQETQYF. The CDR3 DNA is TGTGCCAGCAGTTACTGGCGGGACCAAGAGACCCAGTACTTC.